This T cell receptor beta chain was documented in a study of cytomegalovirus exposure and HLA in healthy donors. Primers: 60 Vbeta forward and 13 Jbeta reverse. As processed by the authors: An analysis performed later counted roughly 80 million unique TCR beta chains (approximately 11 million of them shared). Repertoires were generated with immunoSEQ multiplex PCR, while TCRdb's copy carries only in-frame clones and drops some. That table furnishes V, J and clone size, whereas the DNA furnished D and trimming. The sample has around 170,000 clones, around 76% seen once; the top ten hold 1.5%. Trimming at V came to 3 bases and at J to 16 bases, leaving 15 bases not matched to a gene. Germline CDR1 is GTSNPN and CDR2 is SVGIG (reference sequence). The CDR3 sequence is 14 residues long. Study observations and caveats: Prior analysis indicated that the majority of TCR beta V segments exhibited productivity approximately 90% or approximately 30% of the time. With high specificity and sensitivity, the classifier reportedly diagnosed cytomegalovirus status. A highly shared variant cluster was judged a likely technical artifact.

With regard to this clone: No antigen is known for it.

This chain links TRBV30 with TRBJ1-4, with TRBD1 matching over 9 bases. The receptor comes from a man aged 35 to 55 in good health and CMV-seronegative. Material: PBMCs. The CDR3 DNA reads TGTGCCTGGAGGAATAAGGACAGGGGCCCGATACGGTTTTTT. The encoded protein is CAWRNKDRGPIRFF.